This is a list of T cell receptor beta chains from one sample in a study of CDR3 diversity in severe acne. MiXCR was run by TCRdb on the PCR reads, yielding one entry per CDR3 protein. Among 79,000 or so distinct CDR3 sequences listed, around 54% were seen once. Sequencing input: blood. These receptors all stem from a male donor with severe acne vulgaris. The CDR3 runs from the conserved cysteine through the conserved F or W. Each record gives: clone size, D gene, V gene, J gene, CDR3 DNA, CDR3 protein. A D gene is named only where the DNA matches it firmly. Some rows mark clone size as missing; the rest say once, few, many or name a class of expanded clone.

.	.	TRBV6-1	TRBJ2-6	TGTGCCAGCAGTCTACAGGAGTCTGGGGCCAGCGTCCTGACTTTC	CASSLQESGASVLTF
many	.	TRBV5-1	TRBJ2-1	TGCGCCAGCAGCTTGGGGCTTACAGCGTACAATGAGCAGTTCTTC	CASSLGLTAYNEQFF
.	.	TRBV28	TRBJ1-2	TGTGCCAGCAGTCCAGGGATCGCCTATGGCTACACCTTC	CASSPGIAYGYTF
few	.	TRBV28	TRBJ2-1	TGTGCCAGCAGTTCCCTCGAGACAGACTACAATGAGCAGTTCTTC	CASSSLETDYNEQFF
.	.	TRBV25-1	TRBJ2-7	TGTGCCAGCAGTACCCCTCTGGGGCGCGAGCAGTACTTC	CASSTPLGREQYF
.	TRBD1	TRBV10-3	TRBJ2-7	TGTGCCAGCAGTTTATCGACAGGGCACTACAAGGCGTTC	CASSLSTGHYKAF
.	.	TRBV5-1	TRBJ1-5	TGCGCCAGCAGCTTGGGAGGTTCGGGTCCCGAGCCCCAGCATTTT	CASSLGGSGPEPQHF
.	TRBD2	TRBV11-1	TRBJ2-5	TGTGCCAGCAGCCAAAGCGGGAGGGAGTTTGAGACCCAGTACTTC	CASSQSGREFETQYF
few	.	TRBV6-1	TRBJ2-2	TGTGCCAGCAGCGAAGCCATGGCGGCGGGAACCACCGGGGAGCTGTTTTTT	CASSEAMAAGTTGELFF
.	TRBD1	TRBV19	TRBJ1-2	TGTGCCAGTTTGCCGGGACAGGTATGCTCCTATGGCTACACCTTC	CASLPGQVCSYGYTF
.	TRBD2	TRBV20-1	TRBJ2-5	TGCAGTGCTAGATCACCACCAACGGGTCCTAGCGGGAGCCAAGAGACCCAGTACTTC	CSARSPPTGPSGSQETQYF
.	.	TRBV20-1	TRBJ2-7	TGCAGTGCCCCGGGCGGGTACGAGCAGTACTTC	CSAPGGYEQYF
many	.	TRBV15	TRBJ2-7	TGTGCGACCAGTACAAGGAGGGGCTCCTACGAGCAGTACTTC	CATSTRRGSYEQYF
.	.	TRBV28	TRBJ2-5	TGTGCCAGCACCCCGTTTGAGGGTGAATGGGAGACCCAGTACTTC	CASTPFEGEWETQYF
once	.	TRBV7-2	TRBJ2-7	TGTGCCAGCAGCTTAGCGGGGACTTTCCACGAGCAGCACTTC	CASSLAGTFHEQHF
.	.	TRBV7-2	TRBJ1-2	TGTGCCAGCAGTGTCCCAGGGAGTATGGATGGCTACACCTTC	CASSVPGSMDGYTF
.	.	TRBV25-1	TRBJ1-1	TGTGCCAGCAGTGGAGTTCTGGTCGGCACTGAAGCTTTCTTT	CASSGVLVGTEAFF
.	.	TRBV20-1	TRBJ2-7	TGCAGTGCTAGGGGGTACGGGGAGCAGTACTTC	CSARGYGEQYF
few	.	TRBV3-1	TRBJ2-6	TGTGCCAGCAGCCAAGATATTGGGGGGTTTGGGGCCAACGTCCTGACTTTC	CASSQDIGGFGANVLTF
.	TRBD2	TRBV6-2/TRBV6-3	TRBJ2-1	TGTGCCAGCAAGATCAATAGCGGGTCTAATCAGTTCTTC	CASKINSGSNQFF
many	TRBD2	TRBV28	TRBJ2-7	TGTGCCAGCAGGGGTAGCGGGATCTACGAGCAGTACTTC	CASRGSGIYEQYF
many	TRBD1	TRBV5-1	TRBJ1-5	TGCGCCAGCAGCTTGGCCGGGGGGACAGGGGAGGATCAGCCCCAGCATTTT	CASSLAGGTGEDQPQHF
.	.	TRBV14	TRBJ1-1	TGTGCCAGCAGCCATCTGGGCGGGGAGTTCGCTGAAGCTTTCTTT	CASSHLGGEFAEAFF
.	.	TRBV6-6	TRBJ2-2	TGTGCCAGCAGTTACGGTGGACTATCGAACGGGGAGCTGTTTTTT	CASSYGGLSNGELFF
.	.	TRBV7-9	TRBJ1-5	TGTGCCAGCAGCTTAAACGGGTACAATCAGCCCCAGCATTTT	CASSLNGYNQPQHF
few	TRBD1	TRBV6-2/TRBV6-3	TRBJ1-1	TGTGCCAGCACCCCAACCTCGACAGGGACTGAAGCTTTCTTT	CASTPTSTGTEAFF
.	.	TRBV10-3	TRBJ2-5	TGTGCCCCAACGGGGCAGGGTCGTGAGACCCAGTACTTC	CAPTGQGRETQYF
.	.	TRBV19	TRBJ1-2	TGTGCCAGTAGTCCCTCGGCTTCGGGCTATGGCTGCACCTTC	CASSPSASGYGCTF
.	TRBD2	TRBV24-1	TRBJ2-1	TGTGCCACCAGTGCCCCCGTGGGACTAGCGGGAGATGAGCAGTTCTTC	CATSAPVGLAGDEQFF
.	.	TRBV6-1	TRBJ2-5	TGTGCCAGCACGGGCAGGGCGAACCAAGAGACCCAGTACTTC	CASTGRANQETQYF
.	.	TRBV29-1	TRBJ1-1	TGCAGCGTTGTCTCGAACACTGAAGCTTTCTTT	CSVVSNTEAFF
.	TRBD2	TRBV7-2	TRBJ2-5	TGTGCCAGCAGCGGGACTAGCGGGAGGAGGCCAGAGACCCAGTACTTC	CASSGTSGRRPETQYF
.	.	TRBV2	TRBJ2-5	TGTGCCAGCAGGGGAGAGACCCAGTACTTC	CASRGETQYF